This TCR beta chain is drawn from a study of spatial heterogeneity in lung cancer. Each CDR3 protein is one row after TCRdb ran MiXCR on the 5' RACE reads. The table lists 39,000 or so distinct CDR3 sequences, 7.5% of them singletons. V was shortened by 1 base and J by 5 bases, with 12 bases between the two germline ends. Germline assignment: CDR1 SGHDN and CDR2 FVKESK. CDR3 length equals 14 residues. Documented time point: sample taken at primary tumor resection. Material for sequencing was whole RNA from tumor, nontumor lung or frozen PBMC, left unsorted. This clonotype appeared a few times. Its antigen is unidentified. Study outcomes and limitations: The appearance of ubiquitous expanded tumor TCRs in blood was greater at resection than follow-up.

The TCR originated in a male donor with early-stage non-small cell lung cancer. The sequencing used PBMCs, collected at surgery. The chain has TRBV14 and TRBJ2-7, with D hard to call. In DNA, the CDR3 is TGTGCCAGCAGCCAAGGACGGCCTGTGGACGAGCAGTACTTC. It specifies CASSQGRPVDEQYF.